This T cell receptor beta chain was recovered during a study of cytomegalovirus exposure and HLA in healthy donors (dated by TCRdb to about 2017). Study-wide context: An earlier analysis of roughly 630 of the donors reported 276 Gb of sequence data and 100 million to 130 million unique TCR beta sequences from 150 million to 200 million T cells. An early release that covered 640 HLA-typed donors contained around 300 gigabases of sequencing data and 65 million to 100 million unique TCR sequences. Among the roughly 400 genotyped donors, about 83% belonged to the genetic ancestry cluster associated with self-reported Caucasian donors. The study aimed to test whether cataloging public T cell receptors could reveal signatures of past pathogen exposure. The T cell repertoires of 666 subjects were profiled by immunosequencing and related to cytomegalovirus serostatus. In addition to the first cohort of approximately 670 subjects, a separate validation cohort of over 90 different subjects was used. To predict cytomegalovirus infection status, the study brought together high-throughput TCR immunosequencing, statistical association of individual TCRs with disease status, and machine learning. A later analysis re-analyzed previously published TCR beta repertoires from 650 to 800 donors and added high-resolution HLA genotyping to study TCR occurrence patterns. In the later analysis, no new phenotypic data were used to find candidate immune exposures; instead, reliance was placed on TCR beta sequences and their occurrence across donors. An earlier analysis of 450 to 750 of the donors used high-throughput TCR beta sequencing to judge whether each TCR beta V gene segment behaved as functional or pseudogenic. Donor age, sex, ethnicity and CMV serostatus were collected together with the repertoire data. In a later genetic analysis, genome-wide SNP genotypes for about three fifths of the roughly 670 donors were used, and that subset was treated as a discovery cohort. Every repertoire in the discovery cohort had been generated on one and the same sequencing platform. Class I and class II HLA loci were covered by the typing at four-digit resolution. Typing coverage differed by locus: A, B, C, DRB1 and DQB1 were typed in about 620-640 donors, DQA1 in roughly 500, DPA1 in 600 to 610, and DPB1 in 400 to 480. Roughly 5 DR-DQ haplotypes were handled as single units for association and clustering, since linkage in the cohort was strong. Across roughly 420 genotyped donors of the cohort, an average of about 240,000 unique TCR beta nucleotide sequences per donor were sequenced, and approximately 17% of those sequences were non-productive.

Beyond this particular receptor, the publication reports: A total of roughly 160 TCR beta chains were listed by the study as associated with cytomegalovirus. Because counts were too low, 15 to 20 rarely observed V segments, including chromosome 9 orphons, were excluded from the earlier analysis of some 590 of the donors. CMV serostatus was the only immune exposure information available for the cohort. In a later genetic analysis, a missense DCLRE1C variant was associated with V-gene and J-gene trimming of TCR beta chains, and the association was replicated in an independent cohort. In a later analysis, TCR association rates were found to vary across HLA loci, with the most associated TCRs seen for DRB1 alleles and the fewest for HLA-C alleles. Some IMGT-functional V segments, including TRBV6-2 and TRBV6-3, could not be distinguished by the 87-base-pair reads and were therefore excluded. Sequencing depth was assumed to be roughly uniform across donors in the presence/absence analyses, though that assumption may not hold. Most TCR sequences were seen in very few donors, while some public TCRs were found in many individuals. A cluster of highly shared sequence variants was judged likely to be a technical artifact of the sequencing pipeline. Three of the identified cytomegalovirus-associated TCR beta chains were confirmed in vitro to be specific for cytomegalovirus antigens. A further reported finding was that TCR beta sequences accurately predicted the HLA-A and HLA-B alleles for most subjects in the first cohort. A later analysis reported that several top co-occurrence clusters appeared linked to parvovirus B19, influenza, CMV and Epstein-Barr virus. Strong co-occurrence of HLA alleles, especially DR and DQ, made assigning TCR associations to individual alleles difficult. A later analysis found that most CMV-associated TCR beta chains appeared HLA-restricted, with HLA associations seemingly driven largely by CMV exposure. Correlated functional status among segregating V segments might be attributable to linkage disequilibrium, but an unknown experimental factor could not be ruled out. The cohort was sequenced for TCR beta chains only, and without alpha or paired-chain data the features that could be detected were limited. Because some donors lacked HLA typing at each locus, the association tests relied only on the typed subset. The classifier was reported to diagnose cytomegalovirus status with high specificity and sensitivity in both the original and validation cohorts. Compared with the 666-donor mean, donors in an Asian-associated ancestry cluster had fewer N-insertions in productive TCRs, according to a later genetic analysis. The authors suggested that the approach could potentially be generalized to other disease states and immunological phenotypes. In a later analysis, HLA-associated TCR beta chains were found to be more clonally expanded and to have lower generation probabilities than equally common non-associated chains. At a false discovery rate of 0.05, a later analysis linked under 20,000 TCR beta sequences to specific HLA alleles. Broadly in line with IMGT annotations, most TCR beta V segments showed up in productive rearrangements about 87% or about 30% of the time in an earlier analysis of 450 to 750 of the donors.

The germline V end is reduced by 4 bases and the J end by 5 bases; junction bases left unmatched: 18. Based on the germline V gene, the CDR1 and CDR2 sequences are SGHTA and FQGNSA. The CDR3 runs 18 residues from the cysteine to the phenylalanine. Of all the DNA, just the CDR3 is kept, 54 bases in frame from base 1. The cohort consisted of 600 or so healthy bone marrow donors. All cohort members were sampled while nominally healthy, although unrecorded immune exposures were likely present. The donor tested CMV seronegative and was one of the 352 seronegative cohort members. Every donor gave a peripheral blood sample, and the peripheral blood mononuclear cells from that sample were used for TCR beta sequencing. Genomic DNA was extracted from the blood cell samples with the Qiagen DNeasy Blood Extraction Kit. A word on this clone: Its binding antigen is unknown. No per-base quality is available; no much larger clone lies one base away.

Preparation of the library involved the immunoSEQ multiplex PCR assay. The multiplex PCR relied on a mix of 60 forward primers for TCR Vbeta segments and 13 reverse primers for TCR Jbeta segments. A multiplex PCR assay on genomic DNA amplified the CDR3 region of rearranged TCR beta genes. Amplified TCR beta libraries were sequenced as 87-base-pair reads on the Illumina HiSeq System. As for the authors' bioinformatics: A later analysis tallied about 77 million unique TCR beta chains across the approximately 670 repertoires, and some 10 million of those chains were shared by two or more donors. A nearest-neighbor algorithm error-corrected the raw reads and collapsed the reads into unique sequences, merging closely related sequences to remove PCR and sequencing errors. CDR3 sequences were aligned to IMGT reference sequences to assign V, D and J gene segments. For a sequence to be retained, a match of at least six nucleotides to both a V gene segment and a J gene segment was required. Rearrangements were classified as productive when the CDR3 lacked stop codons and remained in frame with V and J, and all other rearrangements were classified as non-productive. CDR3 was defined by IMGT convention, running from the second conserved V-encoded cysteine to the conserved J-encoded phenylalanine. The earlier analysis of a few hundred of the donors excluded any sequence lacking an unambiguous match to a single V gene segment. In an earlier analysis of 587 of the donors, a V segment was called functional when productive rearrangements were above 56.7%, and segregating when the standard deviation between donors exceeded 5%. A statistical classification framework was developed to diagnose cytomegalovirus status using the catalog of TCR beta chain sequences. In a later analysis, V and J genes were assigned by comparing TCR nucleotide sequences against IMGT/GENE-DB human TR gene sequences. Using the TCRdist pipeline, a later analysis assigned CDR3 sequences along with most-parsimonious VDJ recombination scenarios. In a later analysis, each TCR beta chain was defined by its CDR3 amino acid sequence together with its V-gene family, and reads lacking a unique V-gene family were excluded. In a later analysis, approximately 640 highly shared, low-generation-probability nucleotide sequences were removed to address suspected cross-contamination and a sequencing artifact. In a later analysis, a clonal expansion index was calculated for each public chain from normalized within-repertoire ranks of inferred template counts. In a later analysis, generation probabilities were computed using a VDJ recombination model fitted to out-of-frame rearrangements, and the results were checked against IGoR. Hypergeometric tests were used in a later analysis to score TCR-TCR, TCR-HLA and TCR-CMV co-occurrence, with a repertoire-size bias correction applied to the TCR pairs. In a later analysis, false discovery rates were estimated by permuting HLA or CMV assignments 20 times. In a later analysis, co-occurring TCRs were grouped using DBSCAN, with TCRdist sequence similarity added in when clustering inside HLA-allele-positive subsets. Co-occurrence clustering excluded repertoires with fewer than 30,000 or more than 120,000 public chains, plus five with anomalous nucleotide sharing. Held by TCRdb, this immuneACCESS table contains in-frame sequences only and omits some clones. Under half of the omission traces to an unresolved V gene where checked; the cause of the rest is unknown. The DNA gave D and trimming, while V, J and clone size come from that table. The sample table contains more than 120,000 clones; only one count was recorded for about 79% of them. The top ten hold less than 3% of the sample.

The chain couples TRBV7-2 to TRBJ2-5, with 8 central nucleotides matching TRBD2. The sequenced sample consisted of PBMCs. The TCR sequence derives from a male donor in good health and CMV-seronegative. CDR3 reads: CASSSPTPQRELDETQYF. Read as DNA, the sequence is TGTGCCAGCAGCTCCCCCACCCCACAGCGGGAGTTGGATGAGACCCAGTACTTC.